This passage covers 27 T cell receptor beta chains from one sample sequenced in a study of shared clonotypes between healthy human individuals. Generated by immunoSEQ multiplex PCR, the TCRdb table keeps only in-frame clones and is missing some. The sample yields roughly 2 million clones, just under 95% seen once. The naive CD8 population came from CD45RO-negative cells selected for CCR7, without terminally differentiated effector memory CD45RA+ cells. Input material: naive CD8+ T cells sorted from blood. These receptors were collected from a young man in good health.

The chain uses TRBV4-3 and TRBJ2-4, with D maybe TRBD1 (5 bases). Germline CDR1 is LGHNA and CDR2 is YSLEER. Between the trimmed V and J ends, which lost 1 base and 5 bases, there was a span of 18 bases. CDR3 length: 17 residues. In DNA form, the CDR3 reads TGCGCCAGCAGCCAAGGGGTCTACAGGCCGGTAGAAAACATTCAGTACTTC. Translating it yields CASSQGVYRPVENIQYF.

The V gene is TRBV18, the J gene TRBJ1-5, with 9 nucleotides matching TRBD1. Per the germline V gene, CDR1 is KGHSH and CDR2 is LQKENI. The CDR3 is 17 residues long. V shed 3 bases and J 0 bases; nucleotides not matched to a gene: 6. CDR3 nucleotides: TGTGCCAGCTCACCTGGGACAGGGATCATTAGCAATCAGCCCCAGCATTTT. Amino acids: CASSPGTGIISNQPQHF.

The chain links TRBV6-5 to TRBJ2-5, with TRBD2 as a possible D gene (5 bases). In germline, CDR1 is MNHEY, CDR2 SVGAGI. Between the trimmed V and J ends, which lost 4 bases and 2 bases, there was a span of 14 bases. The CDR3 is made up of 15 amino acids. CDR3 protein: CASSSVGGRQETQYF. The CDR3 nucleotides are TGTGCCAGCAGTTCAGTAGGAGGCCGTCAAGAGACCCAGTACTTC.

DNA of the CDR3: TGTGCCAGCAGGGGAACACGGTCGAACGAGCAGTACTTC. Protein product: CASRGTRSNEQYF. The chain is built from TRBV27 and TRBJ2-7, with no clear D. CDR1 is MNHEY, CDR2 SMNVEV, per germline (reference sequence). Trimming left V 6 bases short and J 5 bases short, with 14 bases between. This CDR3 has 13 residues.

As regards this clone: Other DNA sequences in this specimen translate into the identical CDR3. The V call is TRBV11-3, the J call TRBJ1-1, with 8 bases fitting TRBD1. Germline V gene lookup returns CDR1 SGHNT and CDR2 YENEEA. The V and J ends lost 2 bases and 7 bases, in that order; junction bases with no gene match: 9. CDR3 length: 15 amino acids. The CDR3 is CASSLPGQGRVEAFF. The CDR3 DNA is TGTGCCAGCAGCTTACCCGGACAGGGTCGCGTTGAAGCTTTCTTT. The full variable domain, completed using reference TRBV11-3 and TRBJ1-1, is EAGVVQSPRYKIIEKKQPVAFWCNPISGHNTLYWYLQNLGQGPELLIRYENEEAVDDSQLPKDRFSAERLKGVDSTLKIQPAELGDSAVYLCASSLPGQGRVEAFFGQGTRLTVV.

The chain joins TRBV9 to TRBJ2-7; 10 nucleotides line up with TRBD1. Looked up from germline, CDR1 is SGDLS and CDR2 is YYNGEE. V shed 4 bases and J 5 bases; nucleotides not matched to a gene: 12. This CDR3 region has 16 residues. CDR3 coding DNA: TGTGCCAGCAGCCCCCGGACAGGGGGAGTTGGGGACGAGCAGTACTTC. The encoded protein is CASSPRTGGVGDEQYF.

The V and J genes are TRBV10-3 and TRBJ1-2; TRBD1 matches 9 bases. The CDR3 contains 15 residues. J was trimmed by 6 bases and V by 3 bases; bases with no gene match: 8. Per germline, CDR1 ENHRY and CDR2 SYGVKD. CDR3 residues: CAISDLQGARHGYTF. In nucleotides, the CDR3 is TGTGCCATCAGTGACCTACAGGGGGCGCGTCATGGCTACACCTTC.

This chain connects TRBV5-4 to TRBJ2-7, with 8 bases identical to TRBD1. V lost 3 bases and J lost 0; bases outside the gene matches: 8. Germline CDR1 and CDR2: SGHNT and YYREEE (reference sequence). The CDR3 has 16 residues. CDR3 region: CASSSWTGIRSYEQYF. The CDR3 nucleotides read TGTGCCAGCAGCTCTTGGACAGGGATCCGCTCCTACGAGCAGTACTTC. Looking up the rest from reference TRBV5-4 and TRBJ2-7 gives the full variable domain: ETGVTQSPTHLIKTRGQQVTLRCSSQSGHNTVSWYQQALGQGPQFIFQYYREEENGRGNFPPRFSGLQFPNYSSELNVNALELDDSALYLCASSSWTGIRSYEQYFGPGTRLTVT.

Concerning this clone itself: The sample has other DNA sequences that encode this CDR3 too. The genes are TRBV19 and TRBJ2-7; D is uncertain. Trimming pared 3 bases from V and 0 bases from J, leaving 9 bases between. The CDR3 runs to 14 residues. Germline V gene data show CDR1 as LNHDA and CDR2 as SQIVND (reference sequence). CDR3 sequence: CASSIGASSYEQYF. CDR3 DNA: TGTGCCAGTAGTATCGGCGCCAGCTCCTACGAGCAGTACTTC.

The chain carries TRBV28 and TRBJ1-2, with 9 bases fitting TRBD1. Germline-derived CDR1 and CDR2 are MDHEN and SYDVKM. The CDR3 is made up of 18 amino acids. The V gene end was trimmed by 2 bases and the J gene end by 2 bases; junction bases not matched to a gene: 12. The CDR3 nucleotides are TGTGCCAGCAGTTTAGGGATCCCGGGACAGGGATCAAACTATGGCTACACCTTC. This gives the protein CASSLGIPGQGSNYGYTF.

This clone appeared once. The chain joins TRBV10-2 to TRBJ1-6, with D possibly being TRBD1 (6 bases). The V gene's germline CDR1 is WSHSY and CDR2 SAAADI. CDR3 size: 15 residues. Trimming removed 2 bases at V and 11 bases at J, with 16 bases between. DNA for the CDR3: TGCGCCAGCAGTGAGGCGACAGGTTCCGGTCCACCCCTCCACTTT. It yields the protein CASSEATGSGPPLHF.

The chain links TRBV28 to TRBJ1-1, with D uncertain. This CDR3 region has 14 residues. Germline V gene data show CDR1 as MDHEN and CDR2 as SYDVKM. With 2 bases removed from V and 4 bases from J, the gap between germline ends came to 11 bases. The CDR3 sequence: CASSLLRLRTEAFF. In nucleotides, the CDR3 is TGTGCCAGCAGTTTACTAAGGTTGCGCACTGAAGCTTTCTTT.

A word on this clone: Compared with germline, one end of the junction differs, possibly owing to a read error. V gene TRBV7-7 combines with J gene TRBJ2-2; 7 positions agree with TRBD1. Germline V CDR1 and CDR2: SSHAT, FNYEAQ (reference sequence). The CDR3 covers 20 residues. The CDR3: CASSLFPQPSNQGETGELFF. In nucleotides, the CDR3 is TGTGCTAGCAGCTTATTCCCTCAACCCTCTAACCAGGGGGAGACCGGGGAGCTGTTTTTT.

CDR3 residues: CASAAGDLSTDTQYF. The CDR3, as DNA: TGTGCCAGCGCCGCAGGGGATTTGAGCACAGATACGCAGTATTTT. The chain uses TRBV2 and TRBJ2-3; TRBD1 might be the D (6 bases). V lost 8 bases and J lost 0, with 15 bases in between. CDR1 is SNHLY and CDR2 is FYNNEI in the germline V gene. The length of the CDR3 is 15 residues.

Comments on this clone: At one end the junction does not follow the germline gene, possibly because of a read error. The chain employs TRBV6-5 and TRBJ2-3; D gene uncertain. The CDR3 is 11 residues long. Per germline, CDR1 MNHEY and CDR2 SVGAGI. CDR3 sequence (DNA): TGTGCCAGCATTTACGCAGATACGCAGTATTTT. Translation: CASIYADTQYF.

In its sample, this clone was seen once. The sample holds other DNA sequences that translate to the same CDR3. The chain links TRBV18 to TRBJ1-1; TRBD1 agrees at 11 bases. V trimming: 2 bases; J trimming: 4 bases; junction bases outside the gene matches: 0. The CDR3 extends over 14 amino acids. CDR1 KGHSH and CDR2 LQKENI come from the germline V gene. The CDR3 protein is CASSPGTGGTEAFF. The CDR3 DNA reads TGTGCCAGCTCACCAGGGACAGGGGGCACTGAAGCTTTCTTT.

This sequence joins TRBV5-6 and TRBJ2-7; D is uncertain. The germline V and J ends were trimmed by 1 base and 0 bases, with 8 bases remaining between them. The CDR3 has 14 amino acids. Per the germline V gene, CDR1 is SGHDT and CDR2 is YYEEEE. The CDR3 DNA sequence: TGTGCCAGCAGCTTGCTTATGGACTCCTACGAGCAGTACTTC. Protein sequence: CASSLLMDSYEQYF.

The chain employs TRBV6-5 and TRBJ1-5, with a weak D call TRBD1 (6 bases). Trimming cost V 1 base and J 8 bases, with 9 bases left between them. The germline gives CDR1 MNHEY, CDR2 SVGAGI. The CDR3 is 13 amino acids. The DNA for the CDR3 is TGTGCCAGCAGTTACTTACAGGGAGAGCCCCAGCATTTT. Protein sequence: CASSYLQGEPQHF.

As regards this clone: The same CDR3 is also encoded by other DNA sequences in this sample. The V call is TRBV5-4, the J call TRBJ2-7; D gene unclear. CDR3 length: 12 residues. Germline V CDR1 and CDR2: SGHNT, YYREEE (reference sequence). V gave up 0 bases and J gave up 3 bases, with 4 bases separating them. This CDR3 reads CASSLVGYEQYF. The DNA of the CDR3 is TGTGCCAGCAGCTTGGTAGGCTACGAGCAGTACTTC.

V usage is TRBV2 and J usage is TRBJ2-1; 10 nucleotides match TRBD2. J lost 9 bases, V lost 7 bases, and 9 bases had no gene match. This CDR3 region has 14 residues. Germline V gene lookup returns CDR1 SNHLY and CDR2 FYNNEI. The CDR3 region is CASNQFGTSAEQFF. For the CDR3, the DNA is TGTGCCAGCAACCAATTCGGGACTAGCGCTGAGCAGTTCTTC.

The chain is built from TRBV4-3 and TRBJ2-3; perhaps TRBD2 as D (5 bases). The CDR3 spans 17 residues. V was pared by 0 bases and J by 0 bases, with 13 bases between. CDR1 LGHNA and CDR2 YSLEER come from the germline V gene. In nucleotides, the CDR3 is TGCGCCAGCAGCCAAGACCATGCGGACTTAAGCACAGATACGCAGTATTTT. Translation: CASSQDHADLSTDTQYF.

J is TRBJ2-1 and V is TRBV2; D possibly matches TRBD1 or TRBD2 (5 bases each). The CDR3 loop spans 13 amino acids. In germline, CDR1 is SNHLY, CDR2 FYNNEI. Trimming took off 4 bases at V and 6 bases at J, with 10 bases between the two ends. The CDR3 DNA is TGTGCCAGCAGTGGGGACCAGGGCAATGAGCAGTTCTTC. Its translation is CASSGDQGNEQFF. The full variable domain, in which reference TRBV2 and TRBJ2-1 provide the parts outside the CDR3, is EPEVTQTPSHQVTQMGQEVILRCVPISNHLYFYWYRQILGQKVEFLVSFYNNEISEKSEIFDDQFSVERPDGSNFTLKIRSTKLEDSAMYFCASSGDQGNEQFFGPGTRLTVL.

The chain carries TRBV28 and TRBJ2-5; D remains ambiguous. V lost 4 bases and J lost 4, with 10 bases in between. CDR3 length: 13 residues. Germline V CDR1 and CDR2: MDHEN, SYDVKM. This chain's CDR3 is CASSSEARETQYF. The CDR3 DNA reads as TGTGCCAGCAGTTCGGAAGCCCGAGAGACCCAGTACTTC.

Concerning this clone itself: In the same sample, other DNA sequences code for this CDR3. The chain is built from TRBV5-6 and TRBJ1-4; 10 bases match TRBD1. The germline V gene has CDR1 SGHDT and CDR2 YYEEEE. V trimming: 2 bases; J trimming: 8 bases; junction bases outside the gene matches: 3. This CDR3 contains 14 residues. The CDR3 DNA reads TGTGCCAGCAGCTTCGGGACAGGGGCAGAAAAACTGTTTTTT. It encodes CASSFGTGAEKLFF.

V is TRBV7-8 and J is TRBJ1-1, with 7 bases lining up with TRBD1. J lost 1 base, V lost 1 base, and 9 bases had no gene match. The CDR3 sequence is 17 residues long. Germline loops: CDR1 SGHVS, CDR2 FQNEAQ. CDR3 sequence: CASSLGTEGQPNTEAFF. The CDR3 DNA is TGTGCCAGCAGCTTAGGGACGGAGGGACAGCCGAACACTGAAGCTTTCTTT.

The chain uses TRBV28 and TRBJ2-1, with 11 bases identical to TRBD2. The germline CDR1 and CDR2 sequences are MDHEN and SYDVKM. V shed 5 bases and J 3 bases; nucleotides not matched to a gene: 9. The CDR3 is made up of 17 amino acids. The CDR3: CASSGPPGLAVYNEQFF. The CDR3 DNA reads TGTGCCAGCAGTGGACCACCGGGACTAGCGGTCTACAATGAGCAGTTCTTC.

The chain carries TRBV7-6 and TRBJ1-4; 7 nucleotides line up with TRBD1. J was trimmed by 4 bases and V by 4 bases; bases with no gene match: 6. The CDR3 loop spans 15 amino acids. Germline assignment: CDR1 SGHVS and CDR2 FNYEAQ. CDR3 sequence: CASSSGTVYNEKLFF. The CDR3 DNA reads TGTGCCAGCAGCTCAGGGACAGTCTATAATGAAAAACTGTTTTTT.